A selection of T cell receptor beta chains follows, all from one sample in a study of cytomegalovirus exposure and HLA in healthy donors. The protocol was immunoSEQ multiplex PCR, while the TCRdb copy is restricted to in-frame clones and leaves out a portion. The data show about 120,000 clones, 89% seen once. Sequenced material: PBMCs. Receptors were obtained from a woman aged 18-35 years in good health and CMV-seronegative. CDR3s include the opening cysteine and the closing phenylalanine or tryptophan. A D gene is named only where the DNA matches it firmly. Expanded clones get a size class; other rows say once, few or many, or leave the size out.

V gene: TRBV15; clone size: .; D gene: .; J gene: TRBJ2-7; CDR3 DNA: TGTGCCACCAGCAGAGATGCAATCTCGCTGGAGTACGAGCAGTACTTC; CDR3 protein: CATSRDAISLEYEQYF
V gene: TRBV6-6; clone size: .; D gene: .; J gene: TRBJ1-6; CDR3 DNA: TGTGCCAGCAGTGACGGACAGCTTTCGAATTCACCCCTCCACTTT; CDR3 protein: CASSDGQLSNSPLHF
V gene: TRBV27; clone size: .; D gene: TRBD2; J gene: TRBJ2-3; CDR3 DNA: TGTGCCAGCAGTTCAACCGGGACTAGCGGGATTACAGATACGCAGTATTTT; CDR3 protein: CASSSTGTSGITDTQYF
V gene: TRBV27; clone size: few; D gene: TRBD1; J gene: TRBJ1-5; CDR3 DNA: TGTGCCAGTTCCCGACAGGGCCAGCCCCAGCATTTT; CDR3 protein: CASSRQGQPQHF
V gene: TRBV7-8; clone size: .; D gene: .; J gene: TRBJ1-2; CDR3 DNA: TGTGCCAGCAGCTTAGTCAGAGGCTATGGCTACACCTTC; CDR3 protein: CASSLVRGYGYTF
V gene: TRBV5-1; clone size: .; D gene: .; J gene: TRBJ2-4; CDR3 DNA: TGCGCCAGCAGCTTTGGGGGCAGTGTCAAAAACATTCAGTACTTC; CDR3 protein: CASSFGGSVKNIQYF
V gene: TRBV6-4; clone size: .; D gene: TRBD2; J gene: TRBJ2-3; CDR3 DNA: TGTGCCAGCAGTGAACAAGCGGGAGGCACAGATACGCAGTATTTT; CDR3 protein: CASSEQAGGTDTQYF
V gene: TRBV7-7; clone size: .; D gene: .; J gene: TRBJ2-2; CDR3 DNA: TGTGCCAGCAGCCGGGCCTCGGGGACCGGGGAGCTGTTTTTT; CDR3 protein: CASSRASGTGELFF
V gene: TRBV2; clone size: .; D gene: TRBD2; J gene: TRBJ2-1; CDR3 DNA: TGTGCCGGTAAAGCGGGAGTCTCCTACAATGAGCAGTTCTTC; CDR3 protein: CAGKAGVSYNEQFF
V gene: TRBV6-5; clone size: .; D gene: .; J gene: TRBJ2-1; CDR3 DNA: TGTGCCAGCAGCAGACAGGAGGATGAGCAGTTCTTC; CDR3 protein: CASSRQEDEQFF
V gene: TRBV19; clone size: .; D gene: TRBD1; J gene: TRBJ2-6; CDR3 DNA: TGTGCCAGTAAACAGGGGGCGGCTGGGGCCAACGTCCTGACTTTC; CDR3 protein: CASKQGAAGANVLTF
V gene: TRBV27; clone size: .; D gene: TRBD2; J gene: TRBJ2-1; CDR3 DNA: TGTGCCAGCAGTTCCGGGGGGTCCTACAATGAGCAGTTCTTC; CDR3 protein: CASSSGGSYNEQFF
V gene: TRBV19; clone size: .; D gene: .; J gene: TRBJ1-2; CDR3 DNA: TGTGCCAGTAGTATAGACCGGGATGGTGGCTACACCTTC; CDR3 protein: CASSIDRDGGYTF
V gene: TRBV29-1; clone size: .; D gene: .; J gene: TRBJ1-6; CDR3 DNA: TGCAGCGTTGATCCAGAGGGTAAGTATAATTCACCCCTCCACTTT; CDR3 protein: CSVDPEGKYNSPLHF
V gene: TRBV6-5; clone size: .; D gene: .; J gene: TRBJ2-1; CDR3 DNA: TGTGCCAGCACTGCAGATTACAATGAGCAGTTCTTC; CDR3 protein: CASTADYNEQFF
V gene: TRBV28; clone size: .; D gene: TRBD2; J gene: TRBJ2-5; CDR3 DNA: TGTGCCAGCAGGCTAGCGGGAGCATTGGGAGAGACCCAGTACTTC; CDR3 protein: CASRLAGALGETQYF
V gene: TRBV30; clone size: .; D gene: .; J gene: TRBJ1-5; CDR3 DNA: TGTGCCTGGAGTGTTGGGCAGGGTGGCATCCGGAGTCAGCCCCAGCATTTT; CDR3 protein: CAWSVGQGGIRSQPQHF
V gene: TRBV18; clone size: .; D gene: .; J gene: TRBJ1-2; CDR3 DNA: TGTGCCAGCTCACGCGGACAGCCGAGTGATGGCTACACCTTC; CDR3 protein: CASSRGQPSDGYTF
V gene: TRBV5-1; clone size: .; D gene: .; J gene: TRBJ1-6; CDR3 DNA: TGCGCCAGCAGCTTGGACAGTCCCTATAATTCACCCCTCCACTTT; CDR3 protein: CASSLDSPYNSPLHF
V gene: TRBV28; clone size: .; D gene: .; J gene: TRBJ2-2; CDR3 DNA: TGTGCCAGCAGCCTCGCCGGGGAGCTGTTTTTT; CDR3 protein: CASSLAGELFF
V gene: TRBV28; clone size: .; D gene: TRBD1; J gene: TRBJ1-1; CDR3 DNA: TGTGCCACGGGGAAAGGATGGGACAGGTACAACACTGAAGCTTTCTTT; CDR3 protein: CATGKGWDRYNTEAFF
V gene: TRBV4-3; clone size: few; D gene: .; J gene: TRBJ1-1; CDR3 DNA: TGCGCCAGCAGCCAAGGTAACTTCAAGAACACTGAAGCTTTCTTT; CDR3 protein: CASSQGNFKNTEAFF
V gene: TRBV6-1; clone size: .; D gene: .; J gene: TRBJ2-1; CDR3 DNA: TGTGCCAGCAGTGAAAACCCTCAGGGTCAGCAGTTCTTC; CDR3 protein: CASSENPQGQQFF